The source of this T cell receptor beta chain is a study of a mutant IDH1 vaccine in newly diagnosed glioma. Looking at the study overall: Vaccination started 4-6 weeks after radiotherapy alone, or with temozolomide cycles. The sex distribution of treated patients was 62.5% male and roughly 38% female, with a mean age of roughly 40 years. Previous care, which was radiotherapy, temozolomide, or both, most often involved both.

The table came from immunoSEQ multiplex PCR; TCRdb's copy has only in-frame clones and leaves some out. The data hold tens of thousands of clones, with 82% observed a single time. Trimming took 3 bases from V and 0 from J, leaving 0 bases between them. Germline CDR1 reads SGHTA; CDR2 reads FQGNSA. This CDR3 is built from 12 residues. Noted time point: week 47, end of study. In the vaccine, a single dose held 300 ug of the mutant IDH1 20-mer peptide, along with topical imiquimod. A few counts support this clone. The antigen remains unidentified. This specimen was PBMCs, taken from a glioma patient whose treatment included an IDH1 peptide vaccine. The source of this sequence is a man aged 18 to 29 with glioma. Some clones in this sample may be carry-over from other donors' samples. V is TRBV7-2 and J is TRBJ1-5, with no clear D. The CDR3 protein is CASSFSNQPQHF. The CDR3 nucleotides are TGTGCCAGCAGCTTTAGCAATCAGCCCCAGCATTTT. The full variable domain, rest sourced from reference TRBV7-2 and TRBJ1-5, is GAGVSQSPSNKVTEKGKDVELRCDPISGHTALYWYRQSLGQGLEFLIYFQGNSAPDKSGLPSDRFSAERTGGSVSTLTIQRTQQEDSAVYLCASSFSNQPQHFGDGTRLSIL.